This TCR beta chain was found in a study of cytomegalovirus exposure and HLA in healthy donors. In the PCR, 60 Vbeta and 13 Jbeta primers were used. Some clones are missing from TCRdb's copy, which holds only in-frame ones; the method was immunoSEQ multiplex PCR. This sample has about 110,000 clones, with around three quarters found just once. With 1 base clipped from V and 0 bases from J, the junction kept 1 base outside the gene matches. Germline values: CDR1 SGHTA, CDR2 FQGNSA. This CDR3 region has 15 residues. The sequencing sample was made of PBMCs. The clonotype was recovered from a female donor in good health and CMV-seropositive. The V and J genes are TRBV7-2 and TRBJ2-7, with TRBD1 matching over 9 bases. CDR3 DNA: TGTGCCAGCAGCTTAGGGGGACAGGGCTCCTACGAGCAGTACTTC. Protein sequence: CASSLGGQGSYEQYF.